This T cell receptor (beta chain) appears in the sequencing data of a study of blood T cells in healthy people across ages. CDR3 length: 15 amino acids. The germline V and J ends were trimmed by 2 bases and 2 bases, with 12 bases remaining between them. Germline CDR1 LGHDT, CDR2 YNNKEL (reference sequence). Using a J-beta primer mix together with a sample-barcoded 5' primer, a second PCR was run for roughly 7 to 11 cycles. TCRdb re-called the 5' RACE reads through MiXCR, storing one row per CDR3 protein. The data contain some 900,000 distinct CDR3 sequences, roughly 43% of them singletons. Sequenced material: blood. This sequence originates from a man aged 25 to 45 in good health. The V call is TRBV3-1, the J call TRBJ1-1; a possible D gene is TRBD1 (6 bases). CDR3 amino acids: CASSQTGGANTEAFF. DNA for the CDR3: TGTGCCAGCAGCCAAACGGGGGGGGCCAACACTGAAGCTTTCTTT. The entire variable domain, with the rest obtained from reference TRBV3-1 and TRBJ1-1, is as follows: DTAVSQTPKYLVTQMGNDKSIKCEQNLGHDTMYWYKQDSKKFLKIMFSYNNKELIINETVPNRFSPKSPDKAHLNLHINSLELGDSAVYFCASSQTGGANTEAFFGQGTRLTVV.